This TCR beta chain was observed in a study of T cell responses to AZD1222 COVID-19 vaccine. Study-level information: Pooled in the analysis were second doses at about 4 or about 12 weeks.

Sequencing was performed with immunoSEQ multiplex PCR; in TCRdb, only in-frame clones are kept and a portion is missing. Found here are roughly 100,000 clones, roughly 87% of them singletons; the top ten hold about 5%. Study conclusions and caveats: Spike-wide coverage was observed for vaccine-associated CD4 TCRs, with dominant responses at 160-218 and 743-854.

Comment on this clone: What it recognizes is unknown.

This sample comprised peripheral blood, obtained on day 0 of AZD1222 vaccination. This clonotype originated in an adult in good health.

CDR3 amino acids: CASSMLTGNYGYTF. The CDR3 coding sequence is TGTGCCAGTAGTATGTTGACAGGAAACTATGGCTACACCTTC. The V call is TRBV19, the J call TRBJ1-2; maybe TRBD1 (6 bases). The CDR3 is made up of 14 amino acids. The V end lost 3 bases, the J end lost 2 bases, and 10 bases lay between the germline ends. Germline V gene sequence: CDR1 LNHDA, CDR2 SQIVND (reference sequence).